Below, one TCR beta chain is given with its context. The antigen remains undetermined. The data derive from a study of cytomegalovirus exposure and HLA in healthy donors. The V gene's germline CDR1 is SGHVS and CDR2 FNYEAQ. V lost 4 bases and J 0 bases, leaving 13 bases between the germline ends. The CDR3 has 16 amino acids. Researchers ran the PCR with 60 Vbeta and 13 Jbeta primers. Original data processing: In a later analysis, the count reached 76 million or so unique TCR beta chains, with 10 million to 14 million shared. The method was immunoSEQ multiplex PCR; TCRdb's version includes in-frame clones alone and lacks a portion of them. Clone size and the V and J calls come from that table; the DNA yielded D and trimming. The sample has some 90,000 clones; approximately 71% are singletons. Study-wide points: Trimming of TCR beta V- and J-genes showed a link, identified in a later analysis, to a missense DCLRE1C variant. A later examination showed that TCR association rates differed by HLA locus, with DRB1 most and HLA-C fewest. Reported results showed that the classifier diagnosed cytomegalovirus status with high specificity and sensitivity.

Sequencing used PBMCs. The receptor comes from a man aged 50 to 60 in good health and CMV-seronegative. V is TRBV7-6 and J is TRBJ2-1; D unresolved. In DNA, the CDR3 is TGTGCCAGCAGCTCCGAGTTATACCCCTCCTACAATGAGCAGTTCTTC. Protein product: CASSSELYPSYNEQFF.